This TCR beta chain was sequenced during a study of metastatic and nonmetastatic thyroid tumors. Study context: Malignant and benign thyroid patients had repertoires compared in peripheral blood and tumor or nodule tissue.

About this clone: Its matching antigen is unknown.

Trimming stripped 6 bases from V and 2 bases from J, with 12 bases between. The germline V gene encodes CDR1 SNHLY and CDR2 FYNNEI. The CDR3 spans 14 residues. Patients had received no treatment of any kind before thyroid surgery. Findings and limits, study-wide: Versus benign nodules, malignant thyroid tumors reportedly had significantly higher TCR beta diversity, in blood and tumor.

TCRdb re-analyzed the PCR reads using MiXCR. This sample yields roughly 20,000 clones, of which 30% to 40% are seen a single time; 17% belongs to the top ten. The V call is TRBV2, the J call TRBJ2-3; no reliable D call. Sequenced sample: tumor tissue. This receptor was obtained from a female donor with papillary thyroid cancer or a benign thyroid nodule (not recorded which). Some clones in this sample may be carry-over from other donors' samples. The CDR3 protein is CASRLYIITDTQYF. CDR3 sequence (DNA): TGTGCCAGCAGGCTTTACATAATCACAGATACGCAGTATTTT.